One and the same sample provided the 8 T cell receptor beta chains below, sequenced in a study of shared clonotypes between healthy human individuals. Clones were read by immunoSEQ multiplex PCR, and TCRdb kept only the in-frame ones, dropping some. The repertoire has about half a million clones, around 80% of them found once; the top ten carry about 12%. The specimen sequenced was PBMCs. Source of these receptors: a middle-aged woman in good health. Some clones in this sample may be carry-over from other donors' samples.

The chain is built from TRBV19 and TRBJ2-3; D is unclear. CDR3 length equals 14 residues. CDR1 is LNHDA and CDR2 is SQIVND in the germline V gene (reference sequence). V lost 1 base and J lost 4, with 9 bases in between. The CDR3 DNA sequence: TGTGCCAGTAGTATAGGTGATCCGGCAGATACGCAGTATTTT. Encoded protein: CASSIGDPADTQYF.

The V and J genes are TRBV5-1 and TRBJ2-1; TRBD2 matches 12 bases. The J segment lost 10 bases and the V segment lost 0 bases, leaving 5 bases of the junction unmatched. Looked up from germline, CDR1 is SGHRS and CDR2 is YFSETQ. CDR3 length: 15 residues. In DNA, the CDR3 is TGCGCCAGCAGCTTGGGACTAGCGGGAGCTCGCGAGCAGTTCTTC. This codes for CASSLGLAGAREQFF.

Details on this clone: Other DNA sequences in this specimen translate into the identical CDR3. The chain combines TRBV7-2 with TRBJ2-7; D is ambiguous. V was trimmed by 3 bases and J by 1 base, leaving 7 bases between them. This CDR3 has 13 residues. Looked up from germline, CDR1 is SGHTA and CDR2 is FQGNSA. This CDR3 is CASSLAASYEQYF. The CDR3, as DNA: TGTGCCAGCAGCTTGGCAGCTTCCTACGAGCAGTACTTC.

V and J are TRBV28 and TRBJ1-1; no reliable D call. Per germline, CDR1 MDHEN and CDR2 SYDVKM. This CDR3 spans 11 amino acids. The germline V and J ends were trimmed by 3 bases and 4 bases, with 3 bases remaining between them. The CDR3 DNA reads as TGTGCCAGCAGTTTTGGCACTGAAGCTTTCTTT. Translation: CASSFGTEAFF.

The rearrangement links TRBV30 to TRBJ2-7; no definite D call. The ends were cut back, 3 bases at V and 6 bases at J, with 9 bases in the middle. Germline CDR1 and CDR2: GTSNPN and SVGIG (reference sequence). The CDR3 is 11 amino acids. CDR3 coding DNA: TGTGCCTGGAGCCCTGGATCCGAGCAGTACTTC. Its protein product is CAWSPGSEQYF.

This chain connects TRBV18 to TRBJ2-1, with D perhaps TRBD2 (6 bases). Germline V CDR1 and CDR2: KGHSH, LQKENI. This CDR3 has 14 amino acids. The V end was cut by 2 bases, the J end by 5 bases, with 10 bases between. The CDR3 nucleotides read TGTGCCAGCTCACCAGGAGGGAGACACAATGAGCAGTTCTTC. This sequence encodes CASSPGGRHNEQFF.

Comments on this clone: The junction departs from the called germline gene at one end, perhaps through a read error. The V gene is TRBV7-9, the J gene TRBJ2-3, with D perhaps TRBD1 or TRBD2 (6 bases each). Germline V gene sequence: CDR1 SEHNR, CDR2 FQNEAQ (reference sequence). The CDR3 is 16 amino acids. Here the CDR3 reads CASSLGGRGIADTQYF. The CDR3 bases are TGCGCCAGCAGCTTAGGGGGGAGAGGGATCGCAGATACGCAGTATTTT. The full variable domain, its missing parts supplied by reference TRBV7-9 and TRBJ2-3, is DTGVSQNPRHKITKRGQNVTFRCDPISEHNRLYWYRQTLGQGPEFLTYFQNEAQLEKSRLLSDRFSAERPKGSFSTLEIQRTEQGDSAMYLCASSLGGRGIADTQYFGPGTRLTVL.

On this clone itself: This may come from a read error, since a much larger clone is one base off. Other DNA variants within this sample encode the same CDR3. This chain uses TRBV29-1 with TRBJ1-5; D unclear. This CDR3 has 14 amino acids. CDR1 SQVTM and CDR2 ANQGSEA come from the germline V gene. V lost 7 bases and J 0 bases, leaving 13 bases between the germline ends. CDR3 amino acids: CSAATGNSNQPQHF. The DNA of the CDR3 is TGCAGCGCAGCTACGGGGAATAGCAATCAGCCCCAGCATTTT.